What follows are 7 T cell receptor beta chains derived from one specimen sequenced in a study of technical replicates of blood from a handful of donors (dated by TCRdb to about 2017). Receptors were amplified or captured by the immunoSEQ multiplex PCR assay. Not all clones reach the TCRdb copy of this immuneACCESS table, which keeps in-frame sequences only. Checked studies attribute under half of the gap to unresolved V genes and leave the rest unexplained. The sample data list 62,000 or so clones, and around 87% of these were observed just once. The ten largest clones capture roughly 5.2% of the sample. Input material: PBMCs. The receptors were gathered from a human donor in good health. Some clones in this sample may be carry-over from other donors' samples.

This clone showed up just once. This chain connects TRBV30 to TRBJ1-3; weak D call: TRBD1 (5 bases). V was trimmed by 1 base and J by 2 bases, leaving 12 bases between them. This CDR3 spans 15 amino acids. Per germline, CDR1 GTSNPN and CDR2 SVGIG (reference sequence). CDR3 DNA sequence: TGTGCCTGGAGTGACACAGGATCGCCTGGAAACACCATATATTTT. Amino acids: CAWSDTGSPGNTIYF.

The CDR3: CASRQGNTEAFF. In nucleotides, the CDR3 is TGTGCCAGCAGGCAGGGGAACACTGAAGCTTTCTTT. The chain uses TRBV27 and TRBJ1-1; D is possibly TRBD1 (5 bases). Trimming took 6 bases from V and 1 from J, leaving 6 bases between them. This CDR3 comprises 12 residues. Germline V gene data show CDR1 as MNHEY and CDR2 as SMNVEV (reference sequence).

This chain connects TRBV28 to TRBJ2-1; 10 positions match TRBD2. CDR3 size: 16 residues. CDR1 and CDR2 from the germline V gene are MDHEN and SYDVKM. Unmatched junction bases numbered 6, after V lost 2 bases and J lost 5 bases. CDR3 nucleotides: TGTGCCAGCAGTTTAGGGGCACTAGCGGGGAACAATGAGCAGTTCTTC. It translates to CASSLGALAGNNEQFF.

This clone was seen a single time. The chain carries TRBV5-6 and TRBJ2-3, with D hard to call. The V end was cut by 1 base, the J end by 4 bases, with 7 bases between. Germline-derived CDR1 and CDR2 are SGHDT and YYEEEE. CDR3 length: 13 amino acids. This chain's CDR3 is CASSLLGPDTQYF. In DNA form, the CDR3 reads TGTGCCAGCAGCTTGCTTGGCCCAGATACGCAGTATTTT.

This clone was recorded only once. The CDR3 DNA reads as TGTGCTAGTGGACAGGGACTAGCCGAGACCCAGTACTTC. It translates to CASGQGLAETQYF. This chain links TRBV12-5 with TRBJ2-5, with TRBD2 matching over 9 bases. Germline V gene sequence: CDR1 LGHNT, CDR2 FRNRAP. CDR3 size: 13 residues. The junction had 4 bases not matched to a gene; V was cut back by 6 bases and J by 5 bases.

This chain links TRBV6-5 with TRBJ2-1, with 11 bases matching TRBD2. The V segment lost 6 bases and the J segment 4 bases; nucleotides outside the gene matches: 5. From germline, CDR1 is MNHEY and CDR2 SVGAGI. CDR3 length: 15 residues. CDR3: CASRPGTSGYNEQFF. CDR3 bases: TGTGCCAGCAGGCCCGGGACTAGCGGATACAATGAGCAGTTCTTC.

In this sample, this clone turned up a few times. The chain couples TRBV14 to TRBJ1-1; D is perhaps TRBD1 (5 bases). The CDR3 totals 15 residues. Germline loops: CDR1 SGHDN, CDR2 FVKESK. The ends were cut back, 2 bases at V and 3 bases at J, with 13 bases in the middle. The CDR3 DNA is TGTGCCAGCAGCCAAAATTGGGGCTCGGACACTGAAGCTTTCTTT. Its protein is CASSQNWGSDTEAFF.